A selection of T cell receptor beta chains follows, all from one sample in a study of cytotoxic CD8 clonotypes in ibrutinib-treated CLL. Only in-frame clones appear in the TCRdb table, and some are missing; sequencing was by immunoSEQ multiplex PCR. Of almost 85,000 clones detected, around 84% appear once; the ten largest clones hold under 6.5%. This specimen consisted of PBMCs, obtained before ibrutinib treatment. The receptors originated from a human donor with chronic lymphocytic leukemia. The CDR3 runs from the conserved cysteine through the conserved F or W. The D gene is left open where the match is weak.

>TRBJ2-7|NA|TRBV5-1
CASSSSEQYSTYEQYF
TGCGCCAGCAGCTCCTCTGAACAGTACTCAACCTACGAGCAGTACTTC
>TRBJ1-2|NA|TRBV27
CASTALGGVSNYGYTF
TGTGCCAGCACGGCGTTGGGGGGTGTCAGCAACTATGGCTACACCTTC
>TRBJ2-7|TRBD2|TRBV29-1
CSVVPGGLAGVAEQYF
TGCAGCGTGGTGCCGGGGGGACTAGCGGGAGTAGCCGAGCAGTACTTC
>TRBJ1-1|NA|TRBV28
CASSLLTANTEAFF
TGTGCCAGCAGTTTATTGACAGCGAACACTGAAGCTTTCTTT
>TRBJ2-2|NA|TRBV7-8
CASSFEELFF
TGTGCCAGCAGCTTCGAGGAGCTGTTTTTT
>TRBJ2-2|NA|TRBV6-6
CASANTGELFF
TGTGCCAGCGCGAACACCGGGGAGCTGTTTTTT
>TRBJ2-7|TRBD1|TRBV5-6
CASRRGQGTLEQYF
TGTGCCAGCAGGAGGGGACAGGGGACTTTGGAGCAGTACTTC
>TRBJ2-7|NA|TRBV7-6
CASSLAGGVTYEQYF
TGTGCCAGCAGCTTAGCTGGCGGGGTCACCTACGAGCAGTACTTC
>TRBJ2-5|NA|TRBV27
CASRQGGETQYF
TGTGCCAGCAGACAGGGGGGGGAGACCCAGTACTTC
>TRBJ2-5|NA|TRBV29-1
CSPRGETQYF
TGCAGCCCCCGAGGGGAGACCCAGTACTTC
>TRBJ1-1|TRBD1|TRBV19
CASSTPQGVGYTEAFF
TGTGCCAGTAGTACCCCGCAGGGGGTCGGTTACACTGAAGCTTTCTTT